This T cell receptor (beta chain) was observed in a study of CD8+CD57+ T cells in acquired aplastic anemia. Background on the study: An average of roughly 3 ug of DNA was obtained from sorted CD4+ and CD8+ cells.

Sequenced patients had shown CD8+CD57+ cell expansion by flow cytometry. CDR3 and TCR beta VDJ profiling relied on a genomic DNA template. Each CDR3 protein gets one entry after TCRdb re-called the reads with MiXCR. The data show about 160,000 distinct CDR3 sequences, with 65% to 75% seen just once and 35% to 60% held by the top ten. Per germline, CDR1 SGHRS and CDR2 YFSETQ. V trimming: 8 bases; J trimming: 4 bases; junction bases outside the gene matches: 13. The CDR3 consists of 15 residues. This TCR derives from a human donor with aplastic anemia. Sequencing was performed on sorted CD4+, CD8+, or CD8+CD57+ T cells (not recorded which) from PBMCs. The chain joins TRBV5-1 to TRBJ2-3; 7 nucleotides align to TRBD2. The CDR3 loop is CASSSGGSSSDTQYF. As DNA, the CDR3 is TGCGCCAGTTCCTCCGGGGGGAGCTCATCAGATACGCAGTATTTT.